The 20 T cell receptor beta chains below were found in one sample sequenced in a study of blood T cell repertoires in COVID-19 (dated by TCRdb to about 2020). Library preparation was by the immunoSEQ multiplex PCR assay. TCRdb obtained this table from immuneACCESS and retained in-frame rearrangements with V and J assigned. These tables miss some clones; where compared with another copy, unresolved V genes account for less than half of the shortfall, and the remainder is unexplained. Counted in this sample were under 200,000 clones; around nine tenths of them appeared once. The ten largest clones represent roughly 2% of the sample. The sequenced sample consisted of peripheral blood. Receptors were obtained from a man in his sixties or seventies with active or convalescent COVID-19.

This rearrangement joins TRBV5-6 to TRBJ2-7; 9 bases align to TRBD2. This CDR3 comprises 16 residues. Germline trimming cut 4 bases from V and 5 bases from J; bases unmatched to any gene: 13. Germline V gives CDR1 SGHDT, CDR2 YYEEEE. CDR3 nucleotides: TGTGCCAGCAGCCCACCTTCCGGGACTAGCTTCCACGAGCAGTACTTC. Residues: CASSPPSGTSFHEQYF.

The V call is TRBV21-1, the J call TRBJ2-3; TRBD1, the table's D call, was not compared with the DNA. TRBV21-1 is classified as a pseudogene. The CDR3 runs to 15 residues. CDR3 DNA: TGTGCCAGCAGAGGACAGGGAGGGGCCACAGATACGCAGTATTTT. This gives the protein CASRGQGGATDTQYF.

This sequence joins TRBV6-2 or TRBV6-3 and TRBJ2-2; D unresolved. The CDR3 contains 11 residues. With 6 bases removed from V and 5 bases from J, the gap between germline ends came to 4 bases. CDR1 is MNHEY and CDR2 is SVGEGT in the germline V gene. Here the CDR3 DNA reads TGTGCCAGCAGCACAACCGGGGAGCTGTTTTTT. Encoded protein: CASSTTGELFF.

The rearrangement uses TRBV11-2 and TRBJ2-7, with 8 bases matching TRBD1. CDR3 length: 15 amino acids. The V gene's germline CDR1 is SGHAT and CDR2 FQNNGV. After removal of 0 bases from V and 5 bases from J, the junction contained 6 bases not matched to a gene. CDR3: CASSLEDRGYHEQYF. The CDR3 nucleotides read TGTGCCAGCAGCTTAGAAGACAGGGGTTACCACGAGCAGTACTTC.

This clone was picked up one time. The rearrangement links TRBV27 to TRBJ2-7, with 11 nucleotides matching TRBD1. J was trimmed by 4 bases and V by 8 bases; bases with no gene match: 4. The germline V gene encodes CDR1 MNHEY and CDR2 SMNVEV (reference sequence). This CDR3 has 13 residues. CDR3 region: CASWGTGGYEQYF. The DNA for the CDR3 is TGTGCCAGCTGGGGGACAGGGGGGTACGAGCAGTACTTC.

The rearrangement joins TRBV28 to TRBJ2-2, with a possible D match to TRBD2 (7 bases). In germline, CDR1 is MDHEN, CDR2 SYDVKM. There are 15 residues in the CDR3. Trimming left V 3 bases short and J 4 bases short, with 12 bases between. The DNA for the CDR3 is TGTGCCAGCAGTTTTCGGGGGGCGGGCACCGGGGAGCTGTTTTTT. Amino acid sequence: CASSFRGAGTGELFF.

The chain uses TRBV5-1 and TRBJ1-4; 7 bases map to TRBD1. The J segment lost 3 bases and the V segment lost 4 bases, leaving 9 bases of the junction unmatched. Per germline, CDR1 SGHRS and CDR2 YFSETQ. This CDR3 spans 16 amino acids. The CDR3 region has the DNA TGCGCCAGCAGCCGGCAGACAGGGCCCCCTAATGAAAAACTGTTTTTT. This encodes CASSRQTGPPNEKLFF.

The chain employs TRBV24-1 and TRBJ2-7, with TRBD1 matching over 8 bases. The CDR3 totals 13 residues. CDR1 is KGHDR and CDR2 is SFDVKD in the germline V gene. V trimming: 4 bases; J trimming: 7 bases; junction bases outside the gene matches: 5. The CDR3 DNA follows: TGTGCCACCAGTGACAGGGGGCTTCGGGAGCAGTACTTC. Protein sequence: CATSDRGLREQYF.

This sequence joins TRBV7-2 and TRBJ2-7; 12 nucleotides line up with TRBD2. This CDR3 contains 15 residues. Germline CDR1 is SGHTA and CDR2 is FQGNSA. V lost 5 bases and J lost 0; bases outside the gene matches: 2. CDR3 loop: CASSVTSGSSYEQYF. Written as DNA, the CDR3 is TGTGCCAGCAGCGTGACTAGCGGGAGCTCCTACGAGCAGTACTTC.

The chain recombines TRBV5-1 with TRBJ2-2; weak D call: TRBD2 (6 bases). The germline V gene has CDR1 SGHRS and CDR2 YFSETQ. This CDR3 is 13 amino acids long. V lost 6 bases, J lost 6 bases, and 12 bases lay in between. DNA of the CDR3: TGCGCCAGCACCCCCGGGGGACCCGGGGAGCTGTTTTTT. It yields the protein CASTPGGPGELFF.

This chain's CDR3 is CASSQSFSSGGLNEQFF. The CDR3 nucleotides are TGCGCCAGCAGCCAAAGTTTTAGTAGCGGGGGCCTCAATGAGCAGTTCTTC. The chain links TRBV4-3 to TRBJ2-1, with 9 positions matching TRBD2. After removal of 2 bases from V and 6 bases from J, the junction contained 11 bases not matched to a gene. Germline V gene sequence: CDR1 LGHNA, CDR2 YSLEER. The CDR3 length is 17 residues.

This clone was found once. CDR3 in amino acids: CASSTGQGETQYF. The CDR3 DNA reads TGTGCCAGCAGTACTGGACAGGGGGAGACCCAGTACTTC. The rearrangement links TRBV2 to TRBJ2-5; 9 positions agree with TRBD1. This CDR3 region has 13 residues. Germline CDR1 is SNHLY and CDR2 is FYNNEI. The junction had 3 bases not matched to a gene; V was cut back by 5 bases and J by 5 bases.

V usage is TRBV14 and J usage is TRBJ1-1; D unresolved. The CDR3 covers 14 residues. Germline V gene data show CDR1 as SGHDN and CDR2 as FVKESK. Trimming took 1 base from V and 5 from J, leaving 11 bases between them. The CDR3 DNA reads as TGTGCCAGCAGCCAAGTTTCAACGAGGACTGAAGCTTTCTTT. Residues: CASSQVSTRTEAFF.

The chain joins TRBV21-1 to TRBJ2-4; TRBD2 is the table's D call and was not checked against the DNA. TRBV21-1 is a pseudogene locus. The CDR3 length is 21 residues. The CDR3 coding sequence is TGTGCCAGCAGCTCAAAACGGGCGACTGCGGCTAGCGGAAAAGCCAAAAACATTCAGTACTTC. This gives the protein CASSSKRATAASGKAKNIQYF.

V gene TRBV20-1 combines with J gene TRBJ2-2; 10 positions agree with TRBD1. This CDR3 comprises 13 residues. Germline CDR1 reads DFQATT; CDR2 reads SNEGSKA (reference sequence). The junction had 2 bases not matched to a gene; V was cut back by 3 bases and J by 7 bases. The CDR3 DNA is TGCAGTGCTAGTGGACAGGGGGACGGGGAGCTGTTTTTT. This encodes CSASGQGDGELFF.

CDR3 sequence (DNA): TGTGCCAGCAGCTATAGGGCGCCGGGGGAGCAGTACTTC. Its translation is CASSYRAPGEQYF. The chain links TRBV11-3 to TRBJ2-7, with a tentative D call TRBD2 (5 bases). CDR3 length equals 13 residues. Germline V lookup: CDR1 SGHNT, CDR2 YENEEA. The germline V and J ends were trimmed by 4 bases and 7 bases, with 14 bases remaining between them.

Written as DNA, the CDR3 is TGTGCCAGCAGCTTAGGAGGGGGTGGCTATGGCTACACCTTC. Translated: CASSLGGGGYGYTF. The chain employs TRBV7-9 and TRBJ1-2, with D tentatively TRBD1 (6 bases). The CDR3 is 14 amino acids. Per the germline V gene, CDR1 is SEHNR and CDR2 is FQNEAQ (reference sequence). The V end lost 1 base, the J end lost 4 bases, and 10 bases lay between the germline ends.

V and J are TRBV10-3 and TRBJ1-1; D gene unclear. Trimming took off 0 bases at V and 11 bases at J, with 7 bases between the two ends. The CDR3 covers 11 residues. CDR1 ENHRY and CDR2 SYGVKD come from the germline V gene. The CDR3 loop reads CAISESGRAFF. The CDR3 bases are TGTGCCATCAGTGAGTCAGGGAGGGCTTTCTTT.

The rearrangement joins TRBV18 to TRBJ1-1, with no clear D. This CDR3 region has 13 residues. Trimming cost V 3 bases and J 4 bases, with 9 bases left between them. The germline V gene encodes CDR1 KGHSH and CDR2 LQKENI. The CDR3 sequence is CASSPKSGTEAFF. The CDR3 DNA reads TGTGCCAGCTCACCGAAATCGGGCACTGAAGCTTTCTTT.

The chain uses TRBV27 and TRBJ1-4, with D tentatively TRBD1 (6 bases). The CDR3 is made up of 16 amino acids. Looked up from germline, CDR1 is MNHEY and CDR2 is SMNVEV (reference sequence). V lost 2 bases to trimming and J lost 4 bases, with 14 bases between them. The CDR3: CASSLRTTGLNEKLFF. For the CDR3, the DNA is TGTGCCAGCAGTTTACGTACGACAGGCCTTAATGAAAAACTGTTTTTT.